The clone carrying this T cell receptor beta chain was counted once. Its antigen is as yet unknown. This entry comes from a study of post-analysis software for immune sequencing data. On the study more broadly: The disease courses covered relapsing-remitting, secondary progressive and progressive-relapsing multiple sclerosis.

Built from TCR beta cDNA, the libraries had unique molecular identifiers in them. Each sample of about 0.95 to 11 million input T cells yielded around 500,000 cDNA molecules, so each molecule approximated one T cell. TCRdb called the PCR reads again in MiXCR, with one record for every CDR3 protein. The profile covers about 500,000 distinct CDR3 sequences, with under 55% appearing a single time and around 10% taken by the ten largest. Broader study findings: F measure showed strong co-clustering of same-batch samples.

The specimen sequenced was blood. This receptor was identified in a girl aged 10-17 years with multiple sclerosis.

DNA for the CDR3: TGTGCCAGTAGTAATAGCGTTGCGGGAGTTCAGTACTTC. Protein sequence: CASSNSVAGVQYF. The V gene is TRBV19, the J gene TRBJ2-7, with TRBD2 matching over 7 bases. Germline V gene data show CDR1 as LNHDA and CDR2 as SQIVND (reference sequence). V dropped 4 bases and J dropped 10; count of bases not matched to a gene: 10. This CDR3 spans 13 amino acids.